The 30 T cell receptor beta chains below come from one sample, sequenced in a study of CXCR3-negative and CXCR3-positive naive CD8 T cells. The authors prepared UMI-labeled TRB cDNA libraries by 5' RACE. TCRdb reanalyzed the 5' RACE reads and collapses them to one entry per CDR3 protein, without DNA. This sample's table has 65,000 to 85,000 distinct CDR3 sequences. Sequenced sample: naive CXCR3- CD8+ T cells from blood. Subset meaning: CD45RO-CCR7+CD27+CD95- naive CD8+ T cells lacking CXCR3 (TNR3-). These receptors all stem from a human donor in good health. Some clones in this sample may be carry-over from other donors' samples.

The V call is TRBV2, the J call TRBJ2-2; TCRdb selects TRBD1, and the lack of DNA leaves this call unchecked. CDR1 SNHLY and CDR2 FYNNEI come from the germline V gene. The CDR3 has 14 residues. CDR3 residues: CASSDRGNTGELFF.

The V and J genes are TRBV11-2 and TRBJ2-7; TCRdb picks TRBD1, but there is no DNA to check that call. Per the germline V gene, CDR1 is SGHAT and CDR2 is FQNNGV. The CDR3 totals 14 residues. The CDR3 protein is CASSSRLAWDEQYF.

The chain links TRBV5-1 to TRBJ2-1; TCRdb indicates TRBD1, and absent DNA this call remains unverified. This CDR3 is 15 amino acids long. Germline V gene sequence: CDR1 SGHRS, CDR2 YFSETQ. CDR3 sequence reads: CASSNQGFSYNEQFF.

The CDR3 is CASSLGLADEQFF. The chain joins TRBV7-9 to TRBJ2-1; TCRdb's D gene call, TRBD2, goes unchecked for lack of DNA. The V gene's germline CDR1 is SEHNR and CDR2 FQNEAQ (reference sequence). This CDR3 comprises 13 residues.

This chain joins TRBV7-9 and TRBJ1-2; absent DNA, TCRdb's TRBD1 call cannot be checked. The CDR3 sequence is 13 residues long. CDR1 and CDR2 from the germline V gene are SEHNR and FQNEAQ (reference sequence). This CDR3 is CASSSGQGYGYTF.

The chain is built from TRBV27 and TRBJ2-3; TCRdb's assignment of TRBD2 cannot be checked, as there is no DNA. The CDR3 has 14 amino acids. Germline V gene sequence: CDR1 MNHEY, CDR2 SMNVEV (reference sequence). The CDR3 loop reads CASSSPGTSDTQYF.

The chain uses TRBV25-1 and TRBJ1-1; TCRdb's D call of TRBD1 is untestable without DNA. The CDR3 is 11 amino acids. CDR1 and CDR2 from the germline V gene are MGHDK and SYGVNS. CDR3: CASSDGPEAFF. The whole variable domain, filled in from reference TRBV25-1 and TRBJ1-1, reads EADIYQTPRYLVIGTGKKITLECSQTMGHDKMYWYQQDPGMELHLIHYSYGVNSTEKGDLSSESTVSRIRTEHFPLTLESARPSHTSQYLCASSDGPEAFFGQGTRLTVV.

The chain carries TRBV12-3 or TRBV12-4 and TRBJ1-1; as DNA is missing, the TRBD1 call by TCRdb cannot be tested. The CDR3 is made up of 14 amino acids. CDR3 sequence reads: CASSGGTAVSEAFF.

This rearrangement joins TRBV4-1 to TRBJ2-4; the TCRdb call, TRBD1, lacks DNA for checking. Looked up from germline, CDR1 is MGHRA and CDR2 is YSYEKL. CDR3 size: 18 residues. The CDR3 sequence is CASSLQGVGGAAKNIQYF.

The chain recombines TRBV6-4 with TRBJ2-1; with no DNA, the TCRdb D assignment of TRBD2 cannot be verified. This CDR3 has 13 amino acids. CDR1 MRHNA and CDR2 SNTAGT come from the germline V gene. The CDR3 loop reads CASSDSLVSEQFF.

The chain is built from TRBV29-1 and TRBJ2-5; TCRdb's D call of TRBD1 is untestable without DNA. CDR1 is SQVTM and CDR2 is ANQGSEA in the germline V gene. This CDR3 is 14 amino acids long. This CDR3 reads CSVEDDRVWETQYF.

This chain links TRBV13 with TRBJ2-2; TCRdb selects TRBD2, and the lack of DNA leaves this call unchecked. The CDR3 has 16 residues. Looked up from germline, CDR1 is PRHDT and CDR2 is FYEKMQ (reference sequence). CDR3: CASSPGLAADPGELFF. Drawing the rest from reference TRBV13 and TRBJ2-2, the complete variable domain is AAGVIQSPRHLIKEKRETATLKCYPIPRHDTVYWYQQGPGQDPQFLISFYEKMQSDKGSIPDRFSAQQFSDYHSELNMSSLELGDSALYFCASSPGLAADPGELFFGEGSRLTVL.

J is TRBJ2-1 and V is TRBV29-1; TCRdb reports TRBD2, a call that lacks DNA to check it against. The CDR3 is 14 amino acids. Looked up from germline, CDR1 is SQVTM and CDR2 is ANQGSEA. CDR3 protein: CSVSTSGYNNEQFF.

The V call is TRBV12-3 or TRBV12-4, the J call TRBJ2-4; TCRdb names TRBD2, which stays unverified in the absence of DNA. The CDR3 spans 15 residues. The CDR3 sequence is CASSPEGLAKNIQYF.

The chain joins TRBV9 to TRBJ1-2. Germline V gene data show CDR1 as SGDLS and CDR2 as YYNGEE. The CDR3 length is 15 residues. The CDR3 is CASSPKVRYNYGYTF.

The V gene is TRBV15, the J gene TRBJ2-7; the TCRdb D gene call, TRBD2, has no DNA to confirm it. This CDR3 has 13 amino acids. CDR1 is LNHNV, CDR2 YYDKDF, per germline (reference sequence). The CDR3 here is CATGITPVGEQYF.

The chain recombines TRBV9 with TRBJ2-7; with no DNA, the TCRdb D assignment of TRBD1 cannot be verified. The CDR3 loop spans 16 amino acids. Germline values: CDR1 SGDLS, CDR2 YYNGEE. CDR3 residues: CASSDRPGTAPYEQYF.

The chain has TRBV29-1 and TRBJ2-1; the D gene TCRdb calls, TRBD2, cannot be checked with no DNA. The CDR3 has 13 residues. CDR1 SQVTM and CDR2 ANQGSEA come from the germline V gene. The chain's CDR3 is CSGKGTSGSEQFF.

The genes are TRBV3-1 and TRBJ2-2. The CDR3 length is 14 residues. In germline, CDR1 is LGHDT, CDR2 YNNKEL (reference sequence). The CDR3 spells CASSPGSSGGELFF.

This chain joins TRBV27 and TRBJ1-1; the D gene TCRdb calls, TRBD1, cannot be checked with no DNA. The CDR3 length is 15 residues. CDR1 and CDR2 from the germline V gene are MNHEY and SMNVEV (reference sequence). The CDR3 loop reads CASAGQLRMNTEAFF.

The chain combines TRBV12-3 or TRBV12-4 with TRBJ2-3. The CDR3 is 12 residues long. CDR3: CASRLHADAQYF.

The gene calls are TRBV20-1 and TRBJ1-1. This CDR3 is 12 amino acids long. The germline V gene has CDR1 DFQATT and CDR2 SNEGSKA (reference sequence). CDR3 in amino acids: CSVRRGNTEAFF.

This chain's CDR3 is CASSRQGSGGAFF. This rearrangement joins TRBV28 to TRBJ1-1; there is no DNA to check the TCRdb D call of TRBD1. The CDR3 totals 13 residues. Germline values: CDR1 MDHEN, CDR2 SYDVKM.

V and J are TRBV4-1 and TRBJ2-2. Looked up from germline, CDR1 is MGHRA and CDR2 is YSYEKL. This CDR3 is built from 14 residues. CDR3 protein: CASSQDTVTGELFF.

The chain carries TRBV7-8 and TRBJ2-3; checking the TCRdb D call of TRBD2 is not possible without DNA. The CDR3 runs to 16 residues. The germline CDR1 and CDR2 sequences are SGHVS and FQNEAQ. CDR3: CASSLELAGFKDTQYF.

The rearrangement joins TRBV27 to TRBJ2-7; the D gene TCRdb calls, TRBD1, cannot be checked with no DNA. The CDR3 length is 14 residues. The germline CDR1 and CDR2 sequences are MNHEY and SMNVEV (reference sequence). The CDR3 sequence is CASSFAGVGYEQYF.

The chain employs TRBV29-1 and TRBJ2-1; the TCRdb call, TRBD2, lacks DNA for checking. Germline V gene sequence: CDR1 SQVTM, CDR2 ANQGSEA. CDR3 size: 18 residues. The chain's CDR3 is CSATGTSGPRSSYNEQFF.

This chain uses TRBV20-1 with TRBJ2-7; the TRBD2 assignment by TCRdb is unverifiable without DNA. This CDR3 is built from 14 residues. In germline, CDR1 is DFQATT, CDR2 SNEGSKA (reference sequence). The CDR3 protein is CSARDGWTSGEQYF.

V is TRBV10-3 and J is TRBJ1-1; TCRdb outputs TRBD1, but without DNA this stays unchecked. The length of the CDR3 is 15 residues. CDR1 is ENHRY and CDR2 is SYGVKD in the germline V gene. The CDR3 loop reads CASRVGQGAGTEAFF.

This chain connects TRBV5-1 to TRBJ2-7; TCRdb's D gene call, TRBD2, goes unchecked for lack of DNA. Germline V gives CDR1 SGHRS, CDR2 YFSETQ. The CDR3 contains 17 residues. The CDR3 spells CASSLVGLAGGPYEQYF. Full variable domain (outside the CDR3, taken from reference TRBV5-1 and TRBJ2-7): KAGVTQTPRYLIKTRGQQVTLSCSPISGHRSVSWYQQTPGQGLQFLFEYFSETQRNKGNFPGRFSGRQFSNSRSEMNVSTLELGDSALYLCASSLVGLAGGPYEQYFGPGTRLTVT.